This entry is about one TCR beta chain. Regarding treatment: around 19 received Ad26.COV2.S at low or high dose, single or two shots; about 5 received placebo; per-sample allocation not given. Day 63 following the first vaccine or placebo injection was when the samples were taken. The entry originates in a study of Ad26.COV2.S vaccination and SARS-CoV-2 variants. Method: immunoSEQ multiplex PCR; TCRdb's copy keeps in-frame clones and lacks some. The table records approximately 500,000 clones, roughly 87% of them present only once. The receptor was isolated from a person between 18 and 65 years old who received the Ad26.COV2.S COVID-19 vaccine or a placebo. This material consisted of peripheral blood, taken in a trial of Ad26.COV2.S vaccine versus placebo.

CDR3 DNA: TGTGCCAGCAGTTTAGGCAGGGCCAGCAATCAGCCCCAGCATTTT. It is translated as CASSLGRASNQPQHF. The chain employs TRBV28 and TRBJ1-5, with D possibly TRBD1 on 5 matching bases. Germline CDR1 MDHEN, CDR2 SYDVKM. CDR3 length: 15 amino acids. V was clipped by 2 bases and J by 1 base, with 9 bases between them. Supplemented by reference TRBV28 and TRBJ1-5, the full variable domain reads DVKVTQSSRYLVKRTGEKVFLECVQDMDHENMFWYRQDPGLGLRLIYFSYDVKMKEKGDIPEGYSVSREKKERFSLILESASTNQTSMYLCASSLGRASNQPQHFGDGTRLSIL.